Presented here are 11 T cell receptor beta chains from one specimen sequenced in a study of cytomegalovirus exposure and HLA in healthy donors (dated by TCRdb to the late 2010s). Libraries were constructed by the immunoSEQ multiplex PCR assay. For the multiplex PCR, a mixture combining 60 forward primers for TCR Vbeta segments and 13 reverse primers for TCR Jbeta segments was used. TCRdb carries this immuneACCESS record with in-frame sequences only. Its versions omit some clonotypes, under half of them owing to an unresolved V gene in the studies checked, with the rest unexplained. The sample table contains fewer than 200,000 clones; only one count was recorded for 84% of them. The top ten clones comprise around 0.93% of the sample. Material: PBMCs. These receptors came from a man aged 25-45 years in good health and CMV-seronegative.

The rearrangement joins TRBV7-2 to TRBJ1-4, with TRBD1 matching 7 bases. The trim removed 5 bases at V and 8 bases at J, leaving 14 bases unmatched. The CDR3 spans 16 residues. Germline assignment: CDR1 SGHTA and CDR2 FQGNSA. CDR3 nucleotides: TGTGCCAGCAGCCTGCAGTACAGGGGTTCTAGAGAAAAACTGTTTTTT. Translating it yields CASSLQYRGSREKLFF.

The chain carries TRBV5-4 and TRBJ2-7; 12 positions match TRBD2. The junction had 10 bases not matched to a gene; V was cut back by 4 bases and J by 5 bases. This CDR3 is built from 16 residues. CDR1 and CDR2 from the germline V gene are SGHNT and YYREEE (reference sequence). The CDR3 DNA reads TGTGCCAGCAGCGGGACTAAGACTAGCGGGAGTAACGAGCAGTACTTC. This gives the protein CASSGTKTSGSNEQYF. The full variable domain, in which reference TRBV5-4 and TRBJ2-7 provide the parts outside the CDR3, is ETGVTQSPTHLIKTRGQQVTLRCSSQSGHNTVSWYQQALGQGPQFIFQYYREEENGRGNFPPRFSGLQFPNYSSELNVNALELDDSALYLCASSGTKTSGSNEQYFGPGTRLTVT.

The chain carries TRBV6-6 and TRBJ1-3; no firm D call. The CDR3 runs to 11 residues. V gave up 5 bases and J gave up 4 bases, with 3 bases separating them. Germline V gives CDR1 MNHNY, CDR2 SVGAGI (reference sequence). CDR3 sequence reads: CASSAGNTIYF. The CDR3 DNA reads TGTGCCAGCAGTGCGGGAAACACCATATATTTT.

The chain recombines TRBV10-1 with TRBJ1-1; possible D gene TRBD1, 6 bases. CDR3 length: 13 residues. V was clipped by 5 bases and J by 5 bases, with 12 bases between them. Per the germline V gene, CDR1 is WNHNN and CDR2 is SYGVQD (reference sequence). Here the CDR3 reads CASSPWTETEAFF. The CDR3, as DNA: TGCGCCAGCAGTCCTTGGACAGAAACTGAAGCTTTCTTT.

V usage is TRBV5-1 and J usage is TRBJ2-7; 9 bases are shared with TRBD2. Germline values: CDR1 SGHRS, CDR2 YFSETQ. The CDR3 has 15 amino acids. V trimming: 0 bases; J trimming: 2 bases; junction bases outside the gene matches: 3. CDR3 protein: CASSLARGGAYEQYF. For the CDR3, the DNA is TGCGCCAGCAGCTTGGCGCGCGGGGGGGCCTACGAGCAGTACTTC.

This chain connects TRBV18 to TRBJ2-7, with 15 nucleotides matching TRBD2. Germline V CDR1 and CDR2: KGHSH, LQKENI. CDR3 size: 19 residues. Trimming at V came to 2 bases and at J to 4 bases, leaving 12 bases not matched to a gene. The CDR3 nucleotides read TGTGCCAGCTCACCATACAGGTCCGGGACTAGCGGGGGGAATTACGAGCAGTACTTC. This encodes CASSPYRSGTSGGNYEQYF.

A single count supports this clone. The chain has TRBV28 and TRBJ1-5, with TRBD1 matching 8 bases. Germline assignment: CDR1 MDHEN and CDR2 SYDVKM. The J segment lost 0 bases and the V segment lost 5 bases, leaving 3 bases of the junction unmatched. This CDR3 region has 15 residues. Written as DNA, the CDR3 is TGTGCCAGCAGTACAGGGGGGCATAGCAATCAGCCCCAGCATTTT. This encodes CASSTGGHSNQPQHF.

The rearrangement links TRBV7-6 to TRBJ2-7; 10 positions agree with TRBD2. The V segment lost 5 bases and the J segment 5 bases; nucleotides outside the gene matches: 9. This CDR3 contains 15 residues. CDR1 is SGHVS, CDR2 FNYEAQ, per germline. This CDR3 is CASSPWASGGDEQYF. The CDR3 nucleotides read TGTGCCAGCAGCCCCTGGGCCAGCGGGGGGGACGAGCAGTACTTC.

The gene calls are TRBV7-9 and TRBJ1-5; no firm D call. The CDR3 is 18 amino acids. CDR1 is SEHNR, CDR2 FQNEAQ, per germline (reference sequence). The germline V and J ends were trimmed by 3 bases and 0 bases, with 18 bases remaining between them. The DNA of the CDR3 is TGTGCCAGCAGCTTCCAGCCTAGAGGGCAATATAGCAATCAGCCCCAGCATTTT. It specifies CASSFQPRGQYSNQPQHF.

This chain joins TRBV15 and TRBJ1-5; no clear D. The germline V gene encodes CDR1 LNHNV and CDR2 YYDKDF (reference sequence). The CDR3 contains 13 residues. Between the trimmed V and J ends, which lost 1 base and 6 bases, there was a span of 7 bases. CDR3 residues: CATSRAGGQPQHF. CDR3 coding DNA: TGTGCCACCAGCAGAGCTGGAGGTCAGCCCCAGCATTTT.

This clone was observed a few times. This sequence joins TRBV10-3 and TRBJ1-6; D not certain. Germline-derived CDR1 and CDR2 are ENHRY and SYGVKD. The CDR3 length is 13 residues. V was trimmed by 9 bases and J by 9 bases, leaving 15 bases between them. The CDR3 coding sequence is TGTGCCATGGGTGCTAGCTTGGGTTCACCCCTCCACTTT. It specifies CAMGASLGSPLHF.